A single sample gave rise to the 10 T cell receptor beta chains below, sequenced in a study of regulatory T cells in long-lasting Graves disease (dated by TCRdb to the early 2020s). Library generation was performed with multiplex PCR. Sequencing took place on an Illumina HiSeq 4000. TCR beta libraries were built with iRepertoire HTBI primers and Arm-PCR amplification of CDR3 regions. The public reads were quality trimmed at Q25 with fastp and then assembled into clones with MiXCR by TCRdb, keeping productive beta chains. Rows with one shared CDR3 protein collapse into an entry with the most common genes and DNA. The sample records about 470,000 distinct CDR3 sequences, around a fifth of which are singletons. Roughly 7.7% of the sample is in the top ten clones. What the time point label conveys for this sample: persistent/refractory GD, antithyroid drugs over 5 years with positive TRAb. For both TCR sequencing and RNA sequencing, RNA was extracted from PBMCs using TRIzol.

The sample consisted of peripheral blood mononuclear cells (PBMCs), taken when the disease was refractory, from a patient treated with antithyroid drugs. These receptors were collected from a female donor with Graves disease.

This clonotype showed up many times. The J gene is TRBJ1-6, the V gene TRBV28, with 9 bases fitting TRBD1. The CDR3 runs 17 residues. J gave up 0 bases and V 6 bases, and 6 bases lay outside the gene matches. CDR1 and CDR2 from the germline V gene are MDHEN and SYDVKM. This CDR3 is CASRSPGQGSYNSPLHF. CDR3 nucleotide sequence: TGTGCCAGCAGATCTCCGGGACAGGGCTCCTATAATTCACCCCTCCACTTT.

The sample holds many counts of this clonotype. This chain joins TRBV6-2 or TRBV6-3 and TRBJ1-1; TRBD1 matches at 9 bases. Germline CDR1 is MNHEY and CDR2 is SVGEGT. Trimming cost V 0 bases and J 3 bases; bases outside gene matches: 5. The CDR3 loop spans 16 amino acids. For the CDR3, the DNA is TGTGCCAGCAGTTACTCACCTAGACAGGGGGACACTGAAGCTTTCTTT. It codes for CASSYSPRQGDTEAFF.

CDR3 loop: CASSLGQAGYGYTF. The CDR3 bases are TGTGCCAGCAGCTTGGGACAGGCGGGGTATGGCTACACCTTC. The chain uses TRBV5-4 and TRBJ1-2, with a tentative D call TRBD1 (6 bases). Germline CDR1 is SGHNT and CDR2 is YYREEE (reference sequence). The CDR3 runs to 14 residues. Trimming removed 0 bases at V and 5 bases at J, with 11 bases between.

This clonotype was counted ten times or more. V and J are TRBV28 and TRBJ2-5; 8 nucleotides align to TRBD2. J was trimmed by 1 base and V by 6 bases; bases with no gene match: 7. Germline V gene sequence: CDR1 MDHEN, CDR2 SYDVKM. The CDR3 is made up of 15 amino acids. The DNA of the CDR3 is TGTGCCAGCAGACCAAGCGGGAGTGGCCAAGAGACCCAGTACTTC. This translates into CASRPSGSGQETQYF.

The chain carries TRBV20-1 and TRBJ2-2; TRBD2 matches at 11 bases. J lost 6 bases, V lost 3 bases, and 9 bases had no gene match. The CDR3 covers 16 residues. Germline-derived CDR1 and CDR2 are DFQATT and SNEGSKA (reference sequence). The CDR3 reads CSASASGGLRAGELFF. CDR3 coding DNA: TGCAGTGCTAGTGCTAGCGGGGGGCTTAGGGCCGGGGAGCTGTTTTTT.

This clonotype has ten or more counts. V and J are TRBV28 and TRBJ1-4, with D unresolved. CDR1 MDHEN and CDR2 SYDVKM come from the germline V gene. V dropped 8 bases and J dropped 4 bases, with 11 bases sitting between them. This CDR3 contains 13 residues. The DNA of the CDR3 is TGTGCCAGCGAGCCTCCGGGTAATGAAAAACTGTTTTTT. Its translation is CASEPPGNEKLFF.

The genes are TRBV27 and TRBJ2-1; D possibly uses TRBD1 or TRBD2 (5 bases each). The CDR3 contains 15 residues. From germline, CDR1 is MNHEY and CDR2 SMNVEV (reference sequence). Trimming took 4 bases from V and 4 from J, leaving 14 bases between them. The CDR3 spells CASSSIGTGYNEQFF. CDR3 nucleotides: TGTGCCAGCAGTTCTATCGGGACGGGATACAATGAGCAGTTCTTC.

This clonotype was counted a few times. The gene calls are TRBV6-5 and TRBJ1-5, with D unresolved. V gave up 2 bases and J gave up 3 bases, with 11 bases separating them. This CDR3 contains 15 residues. Looked up from germline, CDR1 is MNHEY and CDR2 is SVGAGI. CDR3: CASSYVAADNQPQHF. The CDR3 DNA sequence: TGTGCCAGCAGTTACGTGGCAGCAGACAATCAGCCCCAGCATTTT.

There are a few counts of this clonotype. The chain combines TRBV19 with TRBJ2-1; either TRBD1 or TRBD2 may fit D (5 bases each). Germline CDR1 LNHDA, CDR2 SQIVND (reference sequence). Deletions cut 9 bases from V and 2 bases from J, with 11 bases between. The CDR3 runs to 13 residues. The CDR3 DNA reads as TGTGCCAGCCGCCCGGGACCCTACAATGAGCAGTTCTTC. It codes for CASRPGPYNEQFF.

Notes on this clonotype: With a much larger clone just one base away, this may be a read error. V usage is TRBV6-5 and J usage is TRBJ2-2; D unclear. Germline CDR1 reads MNHEY; CDR2 reads SVGAGI. The CDR3 contains 13 residues. The CDR3 here is CVSSYSKSQRLFF. In DNA, the CDR3 is TGTGTCAGCAGTTACTCGAAATCACAACGGCTGTTTTTT.